The sequence of this T cell receptor beta chain was determined in a study of blood T cell repertoires in COVID-19. Here immunoSEQ multiplex PCR was the method, and the copy in TCRdb shows in-frame clones only, minus some. This sample carries approximately 180,000 clones, approximately 85% of them seen once, and the ten largest clones take about 10%. Sequenced: peripheral blood. This receptor was obtained from a human donor with active or convalescent COVID-19. The donor label of this sample is uncertain.

CDR3 in amino acids: CASSPSLGRRLEAFF. The CDR3 nucleotides are TGTGCCAGCAGTCCTTCCCTAGGCCGGAGGCTAGAAGCTTTCTTT. The V and J genes are TRBV6-5 and TRBJ1-1; no clear D gene. Trimming removed 5 bases at V and 8 bases at J, with 21 bases between. This CDR3 region has 15 residues. CDR1 and CDR2 from the germline V gene are MNHEY and SVGAGI.